The next 13 T cell receptor beta chains were all read from a single sample in a study of OX40 agonist ivuxolimab in advanced cancers. Measured with immunoSEQ multiplex PCR; TCRdb has only the in-frame clones, and not every one. This table has roughly 56,000 clones, 82% appearing once. This specimen was CD4+ or CD8+ T cells sorted from blood, taken in a trial of the OX40 agonist ivuxolimab. The receptor source for this set is an adult with an advanced solid tumor such as melanoma, head and neck, liver or kidney cancer.

The rearrangement uses TRBV6-5 and TRBJ2-7; 7 nucleotides line up with TRBD1. After removal of 5 bases from V and 5 bases from J, the junction contained 12 bases not matched to a gene. CDR1 is MNHEY, CDR2 SVGAGI, per germline. The CDR3 is made up of 15 amino acids. CDR3 sequence reads: CASSPRERGPHEQYF. In DNA, the CDR3 is TGTGCCAGCAGTCCGAGAGAAAGGGGGCCCCACGAGCAGTACTTC.

The rearrangement uses TRBV6-5 and TRBJ1-2, with a possible D match to TRBD1 (5 bases). Trimming took 6 bases from V and 6 from J, leaving 14 bases between them. Germline V gene data show CDR1 as MNHEY and CDR2 as SVGAGI. There are 13 residues in the CDR3. The CDR3 reads CASRRNRQNGYTF. CDR3 nucleotide sequence: TGTGCCAGCAGGAGAAATAGACAGAATGGCTACACCTTC.

This chain joins TRBV19 and TRBJ1-2, with D hard to call. Deletions cut 3 bases from V and 0 bases from J, with 14 bases between. Germline assignment: CDR1 LNHDA and CDR2 SQIVND (reference sequence). The CDR3 has 16 amino acids. CDR3 sequence reads: CASSMGPSPPNYGYTF. In DNA, the CDR3 is TGTGCCAGTAGTATGGGTCCGTCCCCACCTAACTATGGCTACACCTTC.

This clone appeared a few times. The V and J genes are TRBV7-9 and TRBJ2-7; no clear D gene. This CDR3 contains 16 residues. V gave up 1 base and J gave up 2 bases, with 15 bases separating them. CDR1 and CDR2 from the germline V gene are SEHNR and FQNEAQ (reference sequence). The CDR3 nucleotides are TGTGCCAGCAGCTTAGACGATTGGGCAGGTGCCTACGAGCAGTACTTC. Translating gives CASSLDDWAGAYEQYF.

The gene calls are TRBV5-1 and TRBJ1-2; D possibly corresponds to TRBD1 (5 bases). Trimming shortened V by 1 base and J by 4 bases, and 26 bases separated the two germline ends. The CDR3 has 19 residues. Germline V gene lookup returns CDR1 SGHRS and CDR2 YFSETQ. CDR3 residues: CASSLWDLVPSQGGYGYTF. In DNA, the CDR3 is TGCGCCAGCAGCTTGTGGGATCTCGTCCCGAGCCAGGGAGGCTATGGCTACACCTTC.

V and J are TRBV7-3 and TRBJ2-3; tentative D call: TRBD1 (5 bases). V was clipped by 2 bases and J by 3 bases, with 12 bases between them. Germline assignment: CDR1 SGHTA and CDR2 FQGTGA. The CDR3 runs to 15 residues. CDR3 DNA sequence: TGTGCCAGCAGCTTAGGGGCTTCTTGGACAGATACGCAGTATTTT. It yields the protein CASSLGASWTDTQYF.

This chain links TRBV30 with TRBJ1-2; D gene ambiguous. Trimming took 6 bases from V and 2 from J, leaving 7 bases between them. This CDR3 has 11 amino acids. Germline V CDR1 and CDR2: GTSNPN, SVGIG (reference sequence). The DNA of the CDR3 is TGTGCCTGTCGGGAAAACTATGGCTACACCTTC. It encodes CACRENYGYTF.

The chain's CDR3 is CASSMVGTHTEAFF. CDR3 nucleotide sequence: TGTGCCAGTAGTATGGTTGGGACCCACACTGAAGCTTTCTTT. The V gene is TRBV19, the J gene TRBJ1-1, with a possible D match to TRBD1 (5 bases). Trimming cost V 3 bases and J 3 bases, with 11 bases left between them. The CDR3 totals 14 residues. Germline assignment: CDR1 LNHDA and CDR2 SQIVND (reference sequence).

The chain carries TRBV27 and TRBJ1-5; no reliable D call. Trimming left V 6 bases short and J 0 bases short, with 12 bases between. The germline V gene has CDR1 MNHEY and CDR2 SMNVEV (reference sequence). This CDR3 comprises 15 residues. The CDR3 sequence: CASRLHSNSNQPQHF. The DNA for the CDR3 is TGTGCCAGCAGGCTCCACAGTAATAGCAATCAGCCCCAGCATTTT.

The table lists this clone with a count of one. CDR3 amino acids: CASSQDWGGPRETQYF. CDR3 bases: TGTGCCAGCAGCCAAGATTGGGGGGGCCCACGAGAGACCCAGTACTTC. The J gene is TRBJ2-5, the V gene TRBV4-2, with D possibly TRBD2 on 7 matching bases. CDR1 is LGHNA and CDR2 is YNFKEQ in the germline V gene. V lost 0 bases, J lost 4 bases, and 15 bases lay in between. CDR3 length: 16 amino acids.

The V call is TRBV11-2, the J call TRBJ2-1, with D uncertain. CDR1 SGHAT and CDR2 FQNNGV come from the germline V gene. The CDR3 runs 14 residues. With 0 bases removed from V and 4 bases from J, the gap between germline ends came to 7 bases. The CDR3 coding sequence is TGTGCCAGCAGCTTAGATGTGGGATACAATGAGCAGTTCTTC. It is translated as CASSLDVGYNEQFF.

Only a few counts were recorded for this clone. V and J are TRBV5-1 and TRBJ2-7; 9 nucleotides match TRBD1. The ends lost 0 bases at V and 3 bases at J; junction bases unmatched: 10. CDR1 and CDR2 from the germline V gene are SGHRS and YFSETQ. This CDR3 has 17 amino acids. The CDR3 DNA reads TGCGCCAGCAGCTTGGTTCCGGGACAGGGTATAAACTACGAGCAGTACTTC. Protein: CASSLVPGQGINYEQYF.

The chain couples TRBV7-2 to TRBJ1-5; 9 positions agree with TRBD1. Germline V CDR1 and CDR2: SGHTA, FQGNSA. V dropped 5 bases and J dropped 7; count of bases not matched to a gene: 15. There are 17 residues in the CDR3. The CDR3 region is CASSLEPGQGTKQPQHF. The CDR3 nucleotides read TGTGCCAGCAGCCTGGAGCCGGGACAGGGAACAAAACAGCCCCAGCATTTT.